A single T cell receptor beta chain is shown here with its context. The antigen is not known. Researchers report immunoSEQ v3.0 was run at survey level. Profiling relied on immunoSEQ multiplex PCR, and the TCRdb table lists in-frame clones only, not all of them. The sample holds under 15,000 clones, around 89% seen once. This sample stems from a study of long-term antiretroviral therapy in people with HIV. General study findings and limits: Clones that had undergone expansion before ART prevailed in the repertoire throughout all time points.

This CDR3 region has 15 residues. The germline gives CDR1 SNHLY, CDR2 FYNNEI. Trimming removed 6 bases at V and 5 bases at J, with 19 bases between. The gene calls are TRBV2 and TRBJ2-5; possibly TRBD2 for D (6 bases). This clonotype originated in a middle-aged woman with HIV. The specimen comprised unsorted PBMCs, sampled 2.1 years after starting antiretroviral therapy. CDR3 protein: CASSPTGTGRETQYF. DNA of the CDR3: TGTGCCAGCAGCCCGACCGGGACTGGGCGGGAGACCCAGTACTTC.